Shown below are 2 T cell receptor beta chains from a single sample sequenced in a study of CD8 T cells in Susac syndrome. RNA amounts of about 0.5 to 1 ug underwent reverse transcription with random hexamers. TCRdb reanalysed the immunoSEQ multiplex PCR reads using MiXCR and keeps one entry per CDR3 protein. The repertoire includes about 130,000 distinct CDR3 sequences, around 94% of them detected once, and roughly 0.091% sits in the top ten. Material for sequencing was CD4+ T cells from PBMCs. These TCRs come from a human donor in good health.

The chain carries TRBV7-6 and TRBJ2-7; TRBD2 aligns across 9 bases. The CDR3 is made up of 14 amino acids. Trimming cost V 5 bases and J 2 bases; bases outside gene matches: 4. Germline CDR1 SGHVS, CDR2 FNYEAQ. The CDR3 here is CASSTTSGTYEQYF. CDR3 nucleotide sequence: TGTGCCAGCAGCACGACTAGCGGCACCTACGAGCAGTACTTC.

The chain recombines TRBV30 with TRBJ2-3, with D perhaps TRBD2 (6 bases). CDR3 length equals 13 residues. Germline V gene sequence: CDR1 GTSNPN, CDR2 SVGIG (reference sequence). This CDR3 reads CAGGSWSTDTQYF. For the CDR3, the DNA is TGTGCTGGAGGGTCGTGGTCGACAGATACGCAGTATTTT.